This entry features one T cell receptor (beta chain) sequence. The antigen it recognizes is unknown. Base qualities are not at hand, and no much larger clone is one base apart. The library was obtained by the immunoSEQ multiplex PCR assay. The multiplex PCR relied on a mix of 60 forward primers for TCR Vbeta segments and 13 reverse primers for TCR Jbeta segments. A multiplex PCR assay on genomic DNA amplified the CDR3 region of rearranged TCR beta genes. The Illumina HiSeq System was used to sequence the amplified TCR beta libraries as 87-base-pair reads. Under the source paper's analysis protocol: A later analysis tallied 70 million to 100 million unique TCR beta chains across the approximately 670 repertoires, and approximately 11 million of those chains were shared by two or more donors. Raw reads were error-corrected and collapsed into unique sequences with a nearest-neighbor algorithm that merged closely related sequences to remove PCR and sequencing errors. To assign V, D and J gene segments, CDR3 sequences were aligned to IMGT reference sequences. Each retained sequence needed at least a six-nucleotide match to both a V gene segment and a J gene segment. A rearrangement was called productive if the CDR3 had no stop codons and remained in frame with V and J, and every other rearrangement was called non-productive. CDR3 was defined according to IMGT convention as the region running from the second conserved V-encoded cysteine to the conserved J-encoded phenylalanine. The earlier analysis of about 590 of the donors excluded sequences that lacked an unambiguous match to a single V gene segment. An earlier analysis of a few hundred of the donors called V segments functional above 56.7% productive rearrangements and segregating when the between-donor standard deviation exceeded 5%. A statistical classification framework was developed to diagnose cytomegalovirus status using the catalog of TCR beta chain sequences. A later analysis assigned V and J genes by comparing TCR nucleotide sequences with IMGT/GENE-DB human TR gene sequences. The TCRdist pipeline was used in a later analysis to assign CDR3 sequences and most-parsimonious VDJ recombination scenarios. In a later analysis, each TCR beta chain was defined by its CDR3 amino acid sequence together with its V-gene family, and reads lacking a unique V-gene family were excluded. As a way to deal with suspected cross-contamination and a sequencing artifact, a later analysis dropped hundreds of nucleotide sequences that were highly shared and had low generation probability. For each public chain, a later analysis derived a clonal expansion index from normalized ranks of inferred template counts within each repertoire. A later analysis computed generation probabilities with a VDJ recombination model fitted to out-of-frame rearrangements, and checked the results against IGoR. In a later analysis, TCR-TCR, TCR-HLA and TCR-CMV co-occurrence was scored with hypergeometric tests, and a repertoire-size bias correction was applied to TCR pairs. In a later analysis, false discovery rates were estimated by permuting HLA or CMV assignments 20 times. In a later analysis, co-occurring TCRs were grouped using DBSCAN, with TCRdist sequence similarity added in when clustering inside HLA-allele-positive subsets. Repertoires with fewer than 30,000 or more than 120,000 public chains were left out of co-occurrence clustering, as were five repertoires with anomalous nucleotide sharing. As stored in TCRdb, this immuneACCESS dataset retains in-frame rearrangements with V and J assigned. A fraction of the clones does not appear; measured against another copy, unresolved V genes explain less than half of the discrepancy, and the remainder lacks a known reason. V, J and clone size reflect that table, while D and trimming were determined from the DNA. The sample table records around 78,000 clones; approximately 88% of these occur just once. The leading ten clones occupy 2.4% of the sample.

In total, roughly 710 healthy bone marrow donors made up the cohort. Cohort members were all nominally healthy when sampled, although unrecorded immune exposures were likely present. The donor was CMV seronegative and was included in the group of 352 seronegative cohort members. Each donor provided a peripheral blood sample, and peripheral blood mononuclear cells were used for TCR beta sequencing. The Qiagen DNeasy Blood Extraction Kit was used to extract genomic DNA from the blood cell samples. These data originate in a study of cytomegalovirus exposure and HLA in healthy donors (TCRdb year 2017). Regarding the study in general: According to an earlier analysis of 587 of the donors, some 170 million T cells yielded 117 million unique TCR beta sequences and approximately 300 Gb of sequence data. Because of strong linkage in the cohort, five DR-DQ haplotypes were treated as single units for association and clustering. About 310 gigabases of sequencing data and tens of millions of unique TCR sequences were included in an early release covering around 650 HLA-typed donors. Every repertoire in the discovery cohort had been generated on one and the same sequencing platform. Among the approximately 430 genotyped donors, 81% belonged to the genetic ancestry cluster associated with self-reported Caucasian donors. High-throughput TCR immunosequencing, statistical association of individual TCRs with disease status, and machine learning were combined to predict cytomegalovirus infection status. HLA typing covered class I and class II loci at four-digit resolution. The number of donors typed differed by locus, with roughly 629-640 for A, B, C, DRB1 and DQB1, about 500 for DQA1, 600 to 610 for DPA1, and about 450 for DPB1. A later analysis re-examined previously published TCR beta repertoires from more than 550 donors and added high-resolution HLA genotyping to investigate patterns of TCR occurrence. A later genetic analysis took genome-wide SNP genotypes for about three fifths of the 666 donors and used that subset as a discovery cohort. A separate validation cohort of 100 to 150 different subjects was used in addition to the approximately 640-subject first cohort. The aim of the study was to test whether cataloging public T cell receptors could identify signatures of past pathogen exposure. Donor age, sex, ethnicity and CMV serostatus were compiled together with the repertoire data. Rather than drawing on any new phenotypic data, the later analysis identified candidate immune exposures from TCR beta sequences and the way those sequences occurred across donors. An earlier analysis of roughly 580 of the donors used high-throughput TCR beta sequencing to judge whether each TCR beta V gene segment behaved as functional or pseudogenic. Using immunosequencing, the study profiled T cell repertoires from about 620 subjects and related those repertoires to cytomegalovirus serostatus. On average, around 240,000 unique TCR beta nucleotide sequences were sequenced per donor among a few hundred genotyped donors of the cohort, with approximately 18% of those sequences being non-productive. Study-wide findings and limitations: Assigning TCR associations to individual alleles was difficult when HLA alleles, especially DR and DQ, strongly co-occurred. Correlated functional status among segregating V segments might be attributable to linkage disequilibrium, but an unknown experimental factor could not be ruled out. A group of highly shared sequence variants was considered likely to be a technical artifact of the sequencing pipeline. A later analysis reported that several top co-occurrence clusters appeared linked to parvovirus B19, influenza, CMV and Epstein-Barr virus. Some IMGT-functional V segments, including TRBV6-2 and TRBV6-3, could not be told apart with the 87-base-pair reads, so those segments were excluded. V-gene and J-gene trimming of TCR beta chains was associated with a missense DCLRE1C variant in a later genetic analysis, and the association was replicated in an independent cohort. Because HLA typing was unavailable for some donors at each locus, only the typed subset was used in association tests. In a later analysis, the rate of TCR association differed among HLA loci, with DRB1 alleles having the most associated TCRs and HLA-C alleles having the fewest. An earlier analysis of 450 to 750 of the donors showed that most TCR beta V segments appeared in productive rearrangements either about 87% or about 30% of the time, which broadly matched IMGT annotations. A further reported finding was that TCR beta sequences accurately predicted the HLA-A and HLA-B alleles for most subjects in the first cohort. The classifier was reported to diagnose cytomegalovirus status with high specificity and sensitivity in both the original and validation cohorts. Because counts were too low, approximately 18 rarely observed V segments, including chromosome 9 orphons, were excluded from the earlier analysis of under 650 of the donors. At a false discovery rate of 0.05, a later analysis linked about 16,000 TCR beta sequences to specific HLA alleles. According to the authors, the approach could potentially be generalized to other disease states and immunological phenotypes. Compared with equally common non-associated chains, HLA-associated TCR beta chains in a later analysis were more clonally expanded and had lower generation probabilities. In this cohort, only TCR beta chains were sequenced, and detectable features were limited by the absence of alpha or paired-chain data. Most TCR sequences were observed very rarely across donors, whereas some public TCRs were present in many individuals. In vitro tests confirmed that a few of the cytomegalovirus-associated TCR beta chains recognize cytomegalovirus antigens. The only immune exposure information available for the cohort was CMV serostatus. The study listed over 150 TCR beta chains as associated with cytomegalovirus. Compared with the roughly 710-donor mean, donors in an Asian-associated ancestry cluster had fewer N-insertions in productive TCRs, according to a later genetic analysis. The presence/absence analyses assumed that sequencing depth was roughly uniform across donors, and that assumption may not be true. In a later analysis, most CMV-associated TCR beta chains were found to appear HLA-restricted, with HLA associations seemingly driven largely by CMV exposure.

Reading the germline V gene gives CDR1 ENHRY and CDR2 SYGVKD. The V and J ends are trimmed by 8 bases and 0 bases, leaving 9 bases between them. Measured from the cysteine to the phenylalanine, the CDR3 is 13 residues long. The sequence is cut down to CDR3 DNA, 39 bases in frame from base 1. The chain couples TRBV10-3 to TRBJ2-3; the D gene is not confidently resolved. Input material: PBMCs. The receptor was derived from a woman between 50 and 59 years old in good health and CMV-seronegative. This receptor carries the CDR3 CAIATHSTDTQYF. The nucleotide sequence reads TGTGCCATCGCCACACATAGCACAGATACGCAGTATTTT.